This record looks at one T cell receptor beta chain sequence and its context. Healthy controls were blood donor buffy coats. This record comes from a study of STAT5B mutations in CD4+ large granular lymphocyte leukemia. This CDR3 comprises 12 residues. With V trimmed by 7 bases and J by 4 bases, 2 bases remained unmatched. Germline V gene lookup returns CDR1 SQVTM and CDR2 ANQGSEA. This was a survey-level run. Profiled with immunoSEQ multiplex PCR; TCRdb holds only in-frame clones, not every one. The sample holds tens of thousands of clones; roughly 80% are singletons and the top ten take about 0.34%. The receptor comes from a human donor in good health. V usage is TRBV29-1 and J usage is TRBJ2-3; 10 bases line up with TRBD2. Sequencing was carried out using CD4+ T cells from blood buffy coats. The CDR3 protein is CSDLAGADTQYF. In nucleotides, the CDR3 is TGCAGCGATCTAGCGGGAGCAGATACGCAGTATTTT.